This TCR beta chain is drawn from a study of beta chain features in type 1 diabetes. A single heparinised blood sample, averaging roughly 100 mL, was obtained per donor. Based on CD45RO/CCR7/CD25/CD127/CD95/CD27, CD4+ regulatory, stem cell-like memory, naive and central memory cells were sorted. Each of the sorted populations had a purity greater than 95%. What was sequenced were expressed TCRB transcripts, since all of the isolated RNA had been reverse transcribed. Method: immunoSEQ multiplex PCR; TCRdb's copy keeps in-frame clones and lacks some. The data hold roughly 180,000 clones, with 6.5% to 9.5% observed a single time. Turning to this clone: Antigen unknown.

Findings and limits, study-wide: Cells expressing TCR highly could be over-represented by cDNA sequencing. TCRB CDR3s were moderately but significantly shorter in Type 1 diabetes patients in all four CD4+ subsets.

Germline lookup yields CDR1 SGHTA and CDR2 FQGTGA. The CDR3 has 12 residues. Trimming shortened V by 5 bases and J by 8 bases, and 10 bases separated the two germline ends. The sequence came from a woman between 35 and 50 years old with type 1 diabetes. V and J are TRBV7-3 and TRBJ2-1, with no clear D. Sequenced: central memory CD4+ T cells from blood. Here the CDR3 DNA reads TGTGCCAGCAGCCCCCTGCGAGATGAGCAGTTCTTC. Amino acid sequence: CASSPLRDEQFF.